Listed below are T cell receptor beta chains from one sample, sequenced in a study of blood T cell repertoires in COVID-19. Assay: immunoSEQ multiplex PCR; the TCRdb copy retains only in-frame clones and omits some. The sample lists about 41,000 clones, roughly 89% occurring once. Sequenced input: peripheral blood. The receptors were gathered from a man aged 35-49 years with COVID-19, enrolled during active disease. The CDR3 runs from the conserved cysteine through the conserved F or W. D genes are given only for firm matches. Only part of the rows carry a size: once, few, many, or a class if the clone is expanded.

j_call clone_size v_call d_call cdr3_nt cdr3_aa
TRBJ2-1 NA TRBV2 TRBD2 TGTGCCAGCAGTCAAGGACTAGCCATGAATGAGCAGTTCTTC CASSQGLAMNEQFF
TRBJ2-1 NA TRBV27 TRBD1 TGTGCCAGCAGTTTAGATGGGACAGGGACGAGGAATGAGCAGTTCTTC CASSLDGTGTRNEQFF
TRBJ1-1 NA TRBV29-1 NA TGCAGCGTTGAAGTCGGAGGGAACACTGAAGCTTTCTTT CSVEVGGNTEAFF
TRBJ2-7 few TRBV5-6 NA TGTGCCAGCACCCGTACGGGTGTCTACGAGCAGTACTTC CASTRTGVYEQYF
TRBJ1-5 NA TRBV4-1 TRBD1 TGCGCCAGCAGCCAAGATTGGGGACAGGGGGGGCCCCAGCATTTT CASSQDWGQGGPQHF
TRBJ2-7 NA TRBV11-2 TRBD2 TGTGCCAGCAGCTTATCTGGCGGGGGGGCCCACGAGCAGTACTTC CASSLSGGGAHEQYF
TRBJ1-1 NA TRBV7-8 NA TGTGCCAGCGGCCCGGGTCGTTCGTTTGTGGCTTTCTTT CASGPGRSFVAFF
TRBJ2-7 few TRBV7-6 NA TGTGCCAGCAGCTTAGCGCCGGGGAGCTCCTACGAGCAGTACTTC CASSLAPGSSYEQYF
TRBJ1-6 NA TRBV19 NA TGTGCCAGTAGTATGGGGGCCCACCGATCCTATAATTCACCCCTCCACTTT CASSMGAHRSYNSPLHF
TRBJ1-6 NA TRBV5-1 NA TGCGCCAGCAGCTTGGGGTACCGATCAGGAAATTCACCCCTCCACTTT CASSLGYRSGNSPLHF
TRBJ2-1 NA TRBV7-6 NA TGTGCCAGCAGCTTCCGGGACACATACAATGAGCAGTTCTTC CASSFRDTYNEQFF
TRBJ1-5 once TRBV30 TRBD1 TGTGCCTGGAGTTTGGGGACAGGGGCTCAGCCCCAGCATTTT CAWSLGTGAQPQHF
TRBJ2-7 once TRBV5-4 TRBD1 TGTGCCAGCAGCCTGGGGACAGGGGCAGGGTACGAGCAGTACTTC CASSLGTGAGYEQYF
TRBJ2-3 once TRBV30 NA TGTGCCTGGAGTGTACCCCGACCTAGGGATACGCAGTATTTT CAWSVPRPRDTQYF
TRBJ2-2 few TRBV4-2 NA TGTGCCAGCAGCCAAGATCAATTGTACACCGGGGAGCTGTTTTTT CASSQDQLYTGELFF
TRBJ2-7 NA TRBV2 TRBD1 TGTGCCAGCAGTGCCAGGGGGATGGAATCCTACGAGCAGTACTTC CASSARGMESYEQYF
TRBJ1-5 NA TRBV6-1 NA TGTGCCAGCAGTGAATTTCTTACGGGCAATCAGCCCCAGCATTTT CASSEFLTGNQPQHF
TRBJ1-5 NA TRBV28 NA TGTGCCAGCAGTACCCCCGACAGTTTCAATCAGCCCCAGCATTTT CASSTPDSFNQPQHF
TRBJ2-7 NA TRBV28 NA TGTGCCAGCACCCCCCCAAAGGGAGGCAGCGTGCAGTACTTC CASTPPKGGSVQYF
TRBJ2-2 NA TRBV7-2 TRBD2 TGTGCCAGCAGCTTAAAGGCGGGGACTACCTACACCGGGGAGCTGTTTTTT CASSLKAGTTYTGELFF
TRBJ2-3 NA TRBV3-1/TRBV3-2 TRBD2 TGTGCCAGCAGCCCCAATCTAGCGGGGGGCCCAGATACGCAGTATTTT CASSPNLAGGPDTQYF
TRBJ1-2 NA TRBV7-8 NA TGTGCCAGCAGCTTAGAACCTCAGGGTCGGTATAACTATGGCTACACCTTC CASSLEPQGRYNYGYTF
TRBJ2-7 few TRBV5-1 NA TGCGCCAGCAGCTTGGCGGACAGTGGAGTGGGCGAGCAGTACTTC CASSLADSGVGEQYF
TRBJ2-7 NA TRBV18 TRBD1 TGTGCCAGCTCACCACTTCCCGGACAGGGGGCCCACGAGCAGTACTTC CASSPLPGQGAHEQYF
TRBJ2-7 NA TRBV20-1 NA TGCAGTGCTAGGGGGGGCTACGAGCAGTACTTC CSARGGYEQYF
TRBJ2-1 NA TRBV6-1 TRBD1 TGTGCCAGCAGTGAAAGCTTAGTAGCAGGGGGCAATGAGCAGTTCTTC CASSESLVAGGNEQFF
TRBJ2-3 NA TRBV11-2 NA TGTGCCAGCACCCAGGGAACGGATACGCAGTATTTT CASTQGTDTQYF
TRBJ2-3 once TRBV4-1 NA TGCGCCAGCAGCCAAGGGGAACAGGGAGTAGATACGCAGTATTTT CASSQGEQGVDTQYF
TRBJ2-1 NA TRBV10-3 TRBD1 TGTGCCATCAGTGACGGACAGGCCGGGTACAATGAGCAGTTCTTC CAISDGQAGYNEQFF
TRBJ2-1 NA TRBV11-2 NA TGTGCCAGCAGAGATACGCCGGGGGTAAGCTCCTACAATGAGCAGTTCTTC CASRDTPGVSSYNEQFF
TRBJ2-1 NA TRBV10-2 NA TGCGCCAGCAGAGACGCCGCGACAGGAGACTACAATGAGCAGTTCTTC CASRDAATGDYNEQFF
TRBJ2-7 NA TRBV10-3 TRBD2 TGTGCCATCAGTCCTAGCGGGAGCTCCTACGAGCAGTACTTC CAISPSGSSYEQYF
TRBJ2-1 NA TRBV7-2 TRBD1 TGTGCCAGCAGCCCACAGGGGGGACCCTACAATGAGCAGTTCTTC CASSPQGGPYNEQFF
TRBJ2-3 NA TRBV15 TRBD2 TGTGCCACCAGCAGAGAACTAGCGGGAGTGATAGATACGCAGTATTTT CATSRELAGVIDTQYF
TRBJ2-7 NA TRBV14 TRBD1 TGTGCCAGCAGCCAGAGAAGGGACAGCTCCTACGAGCAGTACTTC CASSQRRDSSYEQYF
TRBJ2-7 NA TRBV7-6 TRBD1 TGTGCCAGCAGCTTTAACAGGGGGAACTCCTACGAGCAGTACTTC CASSFNRGNSYEQYF
TRBJ2-1 NA TRBV7-9 TRBD2 TGTGCCAGCAGCTCCAGAGGGGCTCTAGCGGGGGGGCTCTATGAGCAGTTCTTC CASSSRGALAGGLYEQFF
TRBJ2-2 once TRBV9 NA TGTGCCAGCAGCGTAGATAACGTGAAGGCAGGGTCCACCGGGGAGCTGTTTTTT CASSVDNVKAGSTGELFF
TRBJ1-2 NA TRBV2 NA TGTGCCAGCAGTCGGGACTTCACAGGAACCGGCTACACCTTC CASSRDFTGTGYTF
TRBJ2-3 NA TRBV19 NA TGTGCCAATAGTCCCTTTAGCACAGATACGCAGTATTTT CANSPFSTDTQYF
TRBJ1-1 NA TRBV6-5 TRBD1 TGTGCCAGCAGTACGACAGGGGGATTGAACACTGAAGCTTTCTTT CASSTTGGLNTEAFF
TRBJ1-1 NA TRBV2 NA TGTGCCAGCAGTGACGGGAGATTGCCGGTTCCTGAAGCTTTCTTT CASSDGRLPVPEAFF
TRBJ1-1 once TRBV5-1 NA TGCGCCAGCAGCCGGACAGTTATGAACACTGAAGCTTTCTTT CASSRTVMNTEAFF
TRBJ2-1 NA TRBV27 TRBD2 TGTGCCAGCAGCGGGAGACTAGCGGGGGGGTCCTACAATGAGCAGTTCTTC CASSGRLAGGSYNEQFF
TRBJ2-7 NA TRBV12-5 NA TGTGCTAGTGGTTTGGTAAGAGGAGGCTCCTCCTACGAGCAGTACTTC CASGLVRGGSSYEQYF
TRBJ1-5 NA TRBV15 TRBD1 TGTGCCACCAGTAGACTGACAGGGAGCAATCAGCCCCAGCATTTT CATSRLTGSNQPQHF
TRBJ1-1 NA TRBV30 NA TGTGCCTGGAGCAGGCTGAACACTGAAGCTTTCTTT CAWSRLNTEAFF
TRBJ2-7 NA TRBV6-1 NA TGTGCCAGCAGTGAAGGACAGGACTACGAGCAGTACTTC CASSEGQDYEQYF
TRBJ2-1 NA TRBV27 TRBD1 TGTGCCAGCAGTTTCTCACAGGGGGCGGATGAGCAGTTCTTC CASSFSQGADEQFF
TRBJ2-5 NA TRBV5-4 TRBD2 TGTGCCAGCAAAAAGACTAGCGCCCAAGAGACCCAGTACTTC CASKKTSAQETQYF
TRBJ2-3 NA TRBV5-6 TRBD2 TGTGCCAGCAGCTTATTCGGGGGGGCAGTTGTCACAGATACGCAGTATTTT CASSLFGGAVVTDTQYF
TRBJ2-7 NA TRBV19 TRBD2 TGTGCCGGCACGGGTAGCGGGAGGTTCAGCTCCTACGAGCAGTACTTC CAGTGSGRFSSYEQYF
TRBJ2-2 NA TRBV6-6 NA TGTGCCAGCAGTTACACCCTGGAGAGGGAGCTGTTTTTT CASSYTLERELFF
TRBJ2-2 NA TRBV10-3 TRBD2 TGTGCCATCAGACTAGCGGGAACCGGGGAGCTGTTTTTT CAIRLAGTGELFF
TRBJ1-5 NA TRBV7-9 TRBD1 TGTGCCAGCAGCCAGGGACAGTTTAATAGCAATCAGCCCCAGCATTTT CASSQGQFNSNQPQHF
TRBJ2-1 NA TRBV19 TRBD2 TGTGCCAGTAGTATAGATCTATCGCGGCTAGCGGGGGTTATAAACAATGAGCAGTTCTTC CASSIDLSRLAGVINNEQFF